This TCR beta chain was obtained from a study of cytomegalovirus exposure and HLA in healthy donors (dated 2017 in TCRdb). Some background on the complete study: According to an earlier analysis of 587 of the donors, 150 million to 200 million T cells yielded roughly 100 million unique TCR beta sequences and approximately 280 Gb of sequence data. Approximately 300 gigabases of sequencing data and 70 million to 100 million unique TCR sequences made up an early release that covered some 640 HLA-typed donors. Of the 350 to 400 genotyped donors, approximately 80% fell in the genetic ancestry cluster associated with self-reported Caucasian donors. The study aimed to test whether cataloging public T cell receptors could reveal signatures of past pathogen exposure. The study used immunosequencing to profile the T cell repertoires of 670 or so subjects and linked those repertoires to cytomegalovirus serostatus. In addition to the first cohort of around 670 subjects, a separate validation cohort of 120 different subjects was used. The study combined high-throughput TCR immunosequencing, statistical association of individual TCRs with disease status, and machine learning to predict cytomegalovirus infection status. In a later analysis, previously published TCR beta repertoires from 500 to 750 donors were re-analyzed and high-resolution HLA genotyping was added so that TCR occurrence patterns could be studied. Rather than using new phenotypic data, the later analysis identified candidate immune exposures from TCR beta sequences and from how often those sequences occurred across donors. An earlier analysis of approximately 500 of the donors applied high-throughput TCR beta sequencing to assess whether each TCR beta V gene segment acted as functional or pseudogenic. Donor age, sex, ethnicity and CMV serostatus were collected together with the repertoire data. A later genetic analysis took genome-wide SNP genotypes for about 65% of the roughly 670 donors and used that subset as a discovery cohort. All discovery cohort repertoires had been generated using a single sequencing platform. HLA typing included class I and class II loci at four-digit resolution. The number of donors typed differed by locus, with about 629-630 for A, B, C, DRB1 and DQB1, around 560 for DQA1, 600 to 610 for DPA1, and approximately 470 for DPB1. Five DR-DQ haplotypes were treated as single units for association and clustering because of strong linkage in the cohort. Among around 400 genotyped donors of the cohort, an average of approximately 240,000 unique TCR beta nucleotide sequences was sequenced per donor, of which about 19% were non-productive. General findings and caveats noted by the study authors: The presence/absence analyses assumed that sequencing depth was roughly uniform across donors, and that assumption may not be true. Linkage disequilibrium might explain the correlated functional status among segregating V segments, but an unknown experimental factor could not be ruled out. Broadly in line with IMGT annotations, most TCR beta V segments showed up in productive rearrangements about 87% or about 30% of the time in an earlier analysis of 587 of the donors. The study gave a list of about 160 TCR beta chains associated with cytomegalovirus. In a later analysis, HLA-associated TCR beta chains showed more clonal expansion and lower generation probabilities than non-associated chains that were equally common. The sequencing pipeline was judged likely to have produced a cluster of highly shared sequence variants as a technical artifact. A further reported finding was that TCR beta sequences accurately predicted the HLA-A and HLA-B alleles for most subjects in the first cohort. V-gene and J-gene trimming of TCR beta chains was associated with a missense DCLRE1C variant in a later genetic analysis, and the association was replicated in an independent cohort. Because HLA typing was missing for some donors at each locus, association tests included only the typed subset. According to a later genetic analysis, donors in an Asian-associated ancestry cluster had fewer N-insertions in productive TCRs than the approximately 700-donor mean. Some IMGT-functional V segments, including TRBV6-2 and TRBV6-3, could not be told apart with the 87-base-pair reads, so those segments were excluded. The authors suggested that the approach could potentially be extended to other disease states and immunological phenotypes. The classifier was reported to diagnose cytomegalovirus status with high specificity and sensitivity in both the original cohort and the validation cohort. In vitro tests confirmed that a few of the cytomegalovirus-associated TCR beta chains recognize cytomegalovirus antigens. Most CMV-associated TCR beta chains appeared to be HLA-restricted in a later analysis, and the HLA associations seemed to be driven largely by CMV exposure. In a later analysis, TCR association rates were found to vary across HLA loci, with the most associated TCRs seen for DRB1 alleles and the fewest for HLA-C alleles. In a later analysis, more than 15,000 TCR beta sequences were associated with specific HLA alleles at a false discovery rate of 0.05. In this cohort, only TCR beta chains were sequenced, and detectable features were limited by the absence of alpha or paired-chain data. Over 15 rarely observed V segments, including chromosome 9 orphons, were excluded from the earlier analysis of about 610 of the donors because counts were too low. When HLA alleles, especially DR and DQ, strongly co-occurred, attributing TCR associations to individual alleles was difficult. Most TCR sequences were observed very rarely across donors, whereas some public TCRs were present in many individuals. In a later analysis, several top co-occurrence clusters were reported to appear linked to parvovirus B19, influenza, CMV and Epstein-Barr virus. For the cohort, immune exposure information was limited to CMV serostatus.

The cohort comprised 670 or so healthy bone marrow donors. Cohort members were all nominally healthy when sampled, although unrecorded immune exposures were likely present. The donor tested CMV seronegative, placing the donor among the 350 or so seronegative members of the cohort. Each donor provided a peripheral blood sample, and peripheral blood mononuclear cells were used for TCR beta sequencing. The Qiagen DNeasy Blood Extraction Kit was used to extract genomic DNA from the blood cell samples. After removal of 3 bases from V and 9 bases from J, the junction retains 7 bases not matched to a gene. Including the terminal cysteine and phenylalanine, the CDR3 comprises 15 residues. The sequence is cut down to CDR3 DNA, 45 bases in frame from base 1. The germline V gene yields SGHTA for CDR1 and FQGNSA for CDR2. This clone has only a few counts. Its specific antigen is unknown. No clone much larger than this one lies a single base away; base qualities are absent.

The receptor library was made with the immunoSEQ multiplex PCR assay. The multiplex PCR relied on a mix of 60 forward primers for TCR Vbeta segments and 13 reverse primers for TCR Jbeta segments. The CDR3 region of rearranged TCR beta genes was amplified from genomic DNA by a multiplex PCR assay. Amplified TCR beta libraries were sequenced as 87-base-pair reads on the Illumina HiSeq System. The authors' pipeline ran thus. In a later analysis, some 80 million unique TCR beta chains were counted across the 500 to 850 repertoires, and roughly 10 million of these chains were shared by at least two donors. Raw reads were error-corrected and collapsed into unique sequences with a nearest-neighbor algorithm that merged closely related sequences to remove PCR and sequencing errors. V, D and J gene segments were assigned by aligning CDR3 sequences to IMGT reference sequences. For a sequence to be retained, a match of at least six nucleotides was required to both a V gene segment and a J gene segment. A rearrangement counted as productive if the CDR3 had no stop codons and remained in frame with V and J, and every other rearrangement counted as non-productive. CDR3 was defined according to IMGT convention as the region running from the second conserved V-encoded cysteine to the conserved J-encoded phenylalanine. In an earlier analysis of around 600 of the donors, sequences lacking an unambiguous match to a single V gene segment were excluded. In an earlier analysis of more than 500 of the donors, a V segment was called functional when productive rearrangements were above 56.7%, and segregating when the standard deviation between donors exceeded 5%. To diagnose cytomegalovirus status from the catalog of TCR beta chain sequences, a statistical classification framework was built. V and J gene assignment, in a later analysis, came from comparing TCR nucleotide sequences with IMGT/GENE-DB human TR gene sequences. The TCRdist pipeline was used in a later analysis to assign CDR3 sequences and most-parsimonious VDJ recombination scenarios. A later analysis defined each TCR beta chain by its CDR3 amino acid sequence plus V-gene family, and excluded reads lacking a unique V-gene family. A later analysis removed over 500 highly shared, low-generation-probability nucleotide sequences to deal with suspected cross-contamination and a sequencing artifact. A later analysis calculated a clonal expansion index for each public chain from normalized within-repertoire ranks of inferred template counts. In a later analysis, generation probabilities were computed with a VDJ recombination model fitted to out-of-frame rearrangements, and the resulting probabilities were checked against IGoR. A later analysis scored TCR-TCR, TCR-HLA and TCR-CMV co-occurrence with hypergeometric tests, applying a repertoire-size bias correction to TCR pairs. In a later analysis, false discovery rates were estimated by permuting HLA or CMV assignments 20 times. In a later analysis, co-occurring TCRs were grouped using DBSCAN, with TCRdist sequence similarity added in when clustering inside HLA-allele-positive subsets. For co-occurrence clustering, repertoires with fewer than 30,000 or more than 120,000 public chains were excluded, along with five repertoires with anomalous nucleotide sharing. TCRdb's version of the immuneACCESS table is confined to in-frame rearrangements and falls short of the full clone set. An unresolved V gene accounts for under half of the shortfall where checked; the remainder is of unknown origin. V and J calls and clone size are copied from that table; D and trimming were computed from the DNA. The sample data list 80,000 or so clones, and around 78% of these were observed just once. The top ten constitute around 3% of the sample.

Sequenced material: PBMCs. The receptor comes from a man aged 40-50 years in good health and CMV-seronegative. This sequence uses TRBV7-2 and TRBJ2-1; the junction holds 11 bases that match TRBD2. The DNA sequence reads TGTGCCAGCAGCTTTAGCGGGGGGGCCTTGGTTGAGCAGTTCTTC. This codes for CASSFSGGALVEQFF.